Listed below are T cell receptor beta chains from one sample, sequenced in a study of regulatory T cells in long-lasting Graves disease. Each CDR3 protein gets one entry after TCRdb re-called the multiplex PCR reads with MiXCR. The table has approximately 470,000 distinct CDR3 sequences, about 16% seen once. These same data were also listed under a study on T cells in Graves' hyperthyroidism and ophthalmopathy.

This specimen consisted of peripheral blood mononuclear cells (PBMCs), obtained at new diagnosis, from a patient treated with antithyroid drugs. The receptors come from a man aged 35-49 years with Graves disease. Each CDR3 is given with its conserved first and last residue. Clone size is not always given. Where it is, it says once, few, many or a class for expanded clones.

cdr3_aa v_call clone_size j_call
CASSLETGVQEQFF TRBV7-9 many TRBJ2-1
CAIHYPGTSGSPPPDTQYF TRBV6-4 . TRBJ2-3
CASSLTGSGYEQYF TRBV3-1 many TRBJ2-7
CASSLFAGGTNEKLFF TRBV5-5 few TRBJ1-4
CASHASGELAGIEQFF TRBV27 few TRBJ2-1
CSAPGTLGKDTQYF TRBV20-1 few TRBJ2-3
CASLRDRGYEQYF TRBV2 many TRBJ2-7
CASSEPLGTSGSYNEQFF TRBV2 many TRBJ2-1
CASSEWYGYTF TRBV6-1 many TRBJ1-2
CASSPPNADTQYF TRBV18 many TRBJ2-3
CASRPHQGKGGVYNEQFF TRBV28 once TRBJ2-1
CASSYSGSWNTQYF TRBV12-3/TRBV12-4 many TRBJ2-3
CASHTHNNYGYTF TRBV28 many TRBJ1-2
CASRLQGIGNQPQHF TRBV6-1 . TRBJ1-5
CASSEDYWDTEAFF TRBV7-9 many TRBJ1-1